A selection of T cell receptor beta chains follows, all from one sample in a study of identical twins. TCRdb used MiXCR to reprocess the 5' RACE reads, holding one entry per CDR3 protein. The sample contains hundreds of thousands of distinct CDR3 sequences, around a sixth of which appear only once. The same sample was also used in a study of T cells expressing NK-cell markers.

The sequenced sample was PBMCs. Every receptor here comes from a woman between 18 and 29 years old in good health. CDR3s include the opening cysteine and the closing phenylalanine or tryptophan. Fields, in order: J gene, clone size, D gene, V gene, CDR3 protein, CDR3 DNA. A D gene is named only where the DNA matches it firmly. Clone size is stated in some rows and not others, as once, few, many or a class when expanded.

>TRBJ2-3|-|TRBD2|TRBV3-1
CASSQAGLVSPDTQYF
TGTGCCAGCAGCCAAGCGGGACTAGTATCCCCAGATACGCAGTATTTT
>TRBJ2-2|-|-|TRBV10-1
CASSELIGVGELFF
TGCGCCAGCAGTGAGCTGATAGGGGTCGGGGAGCTGTTTTTT
>TRBJ1-2|few|-|TRBV9
CASSVDVGLSYGYTF
TGTGCCAGCAGCGTAGATGTGGGGCTGAGCTATGGCTACACCTTC
>TRBJ2-1|few|TRBD1|TRBV24-1
CATTRCSDRGYNEQFF
TGTGCCACCACCCGTTGTTCTGACAGGGGATACAATGAGCAGTTCTTC
>TRBJ2-7|few|-|TRBV29-1
CSVVVSGGTYEQYF
TGCAGCGTTGTTGTTTCTGGGGGCACCTACGAGCAGTACTTC
>TRBJ1-5|-|-|TRBV20-1
CSARASPNGNQPQHF
TGCAGTGCTAGAGCTTCCCCTAATGGCAATCAGCCCCAGCATTTT
>TRBJ1-1|many|-|TRBV3-1
CASSQIQGNTEAFF
TGTGCCAGCAGCCAAATACAGGGGAACACTGAAGCTTTCTTT
>TRBJ2-7|few|TRBD2|TRBV6-5
CASSYLGTSGNHEQYF
TGTGCCAGCAGTTACCTGGGGACTAGCGGGAACCACGAGCAGTACTTC
>TRBJ1-5|-|-|TRBV12-3/TRBV12-4
CASSLARGDQPQHF
TGTGCCAGCAGTTTAGCGAGAGGGGATCAGCCCCAGCATTTT
>TRBJ2-1|few|TRBD1|TRBV5-1
CASSPKPGTGTYNEQFF
TGCGCCAGCAGCCCAAAACCCGGGACAGGTACCTACAATGAGCAGTTCTTC
>TRBJ1-1|-|-|TRBV7-9
CASSYGGADTEAFF
TGTGCCAGCAGCTACGGAGGGGCGGACACTGAAGCTTTCTTT
>TRBJ2-3|few|-|TRBV7-2
CASSSLTSSDTQYF
TGTGCCAGCAGCTCCTTGACTAGTTCGGATACGCAGTATTTT
>TRBJ2-1|few|TRBD2|TRBV20-1
CSAWTSGNEQFF
TGCAGTGCCTGGACTAGCGGCAATGAGCAGTTCTTC
>TRBJ2-1|few|TRBD1|TRBV29-1
CSVITRGQGRNEQFF
TGCAGCGTGATCACTAGGGGACAGGGTCGCAATGAGCAGTTCTTC
>TRBJ2-5|-|-|TRBV30
CAWSVPDGTQYF
TGTGCCTGGAGTGTCCCGGACGGGACCCAGTACTTC
>TRBJ2-3|few|TRBD1|TRBV20-1
CSAPLIGTGGTDTQYF
TGCAGTGCCCCCCTAATTGGGACAGGGGGCACAGATACGCAGTATTTT
>TRBJ1-6|few|TRBD1|TRBV12-3/TRBV12-4
CASRAGTGESPLHF
TGTGCCAGCAGGGCCGGGACAGGGGAGTCACCCCTCCACTTT
>TRBJ2-1|-|-|TRBV5-6
CASSPGAPESSYNEQFF
TGTGCCAGCAGTCCTGGGGCCCCGGAGAGCTCCTACAATGAGCAGTTCTTC
>TRBJ2-6|-|-|TRBV7-6
CASSPLPGEGVLTF
TGTGCCAGCAGCCCGTTGCCAGGGGAAGGCGTCCTGACTTTC
>TRBJ1-4|few|-|TRBV20-1
CSARINRLEKLFF
TGCAGTGCTAGGATCAATCGACTCGAAAAACTGTTTTTT
>TRBJ2-2|-|TRBD2|TRBV12-3/TRBV12-4
CASSWTSGGYTGELFF
TGTGCCAGCAGTTGGACTAGCGGGGGATACACCGGGGAGCTGTTTTTT
>TRBJ1-1|once|-|TRBV19
CASSIGFGDTEAFF
TGTGCCAGTAGTATTGGGTTCGGGGACACTGAAGCTTTCTTT
>TRBJ1-2|few|-|TRBV12-3/TRBV12-4
CAIFRGTGYTF
TGTGCCATTTTCCGAGGAACTGGCTACACCTTC
>TRBJ2-1|-|TRBD2|TRBV4-3
CASSQGASGSWNEQFF
TGCGCCAGCAGCCAAGGGGCTAGCGGGAGTTGGAATGAGCAGTTCTTC
>TRBJ1-2|few|-|TRBV5-6
CASSLEGLTNYGYTF
TGTGCCAGCAGCTTGGAAGGCCTTACTAACTATGGCTACACCTTC